This T cell receptor (beta chain) came from a study of Graves' ophthalmopathy and Graves' hyperthyroidism (dated by TCRdb to between 2018 and 2020). Background for the entire study: Peripheral blood samples were taken at the time of initial diagnosis, before any treatment was given. TCR beta repertoire signatures were used to distinguish Graves' ophthalmopathy from Graves' hyperthyroidism and to predict progression to ophthalmopathy. In total, 135 blood samples were TCR-sequenced: under 45 ophthalmopathy, about 75 hyperthyroidism and some 17 hyperthyroidism-to-ophthalmopathy patients. To explore V-J signatures that distinguish ophthalmopathy from hyperthyroidism, a discovery set of 100 patients was enrolled, made up of 40 to 45 with ophthalmopathy and fewer than 60 with stable hyperthyroidism. An independent validation cohort was composed of around 19 hyperthyroidism patients and 17 patients who later progressed from hyperthyroidism to ophthalmopathy. In about six hyperthyroidism patients, T-cell repertoires of thyroid tissue and blood were compared. After sampling, hyperthyroidism patients received methimazole starting at 30 mg daily, and ophthalmopathy patients received high-dose intravenous methylprednisolone. What the research found in general, with its limitations: In validation, the model predicted ophthalmopathy progression with over 60% sensitivity and about 73% specificity; some 13 predicted patients were CT-confirmed with GO in a median of around 6 months. Most of the expanded thyroid clonotypes with a frequency above 0.001 were also detected in blood, and it was suggested that the thyroid immune response may be reflected by blood repertoires. The 13-signature model separated ophthalmopathy from stable hyperthyroidism with around 90% sensitivity and almost 84% specificity in cross-validation, and 80%/75% in the test set. Sample size was not predetermined statistically, and investigators were not blinded to group allocation.

CDR1 and CDR2 are read off the germline V gene (reference sequence) as SEHNR and FQNEAQ. V gives up 5 bases and J gives up 5 bases, and the segment between their germline ends measures 13 bases. The CDR3 measures 14 amino acids from cysteine to phenylalanine. Only the CDR3 portion is preserved as DNA: 42 bases, with reading frame beginning at the first base. Note on this clonotype: Its binding antigen is unknown. A single base separates this from a much larger clone, so it may be a read error.

For repertoire sequencing, the TCR beta CDR3 regions were amplified from RNA transcripts. The first round was an RT-PCR using HTBI primers with the Qiagen OneStep RT-PCR kit, and this first round was followed by a second-round multiplex PCR, then size selection and purification. The libraries underwent paired-end sequencing with 100 bp reads on an Illumina HiSeq2000. Processing in the source paper ran as follows. SOAPnuke was used to process the reads, throwing out any read that had adapters, had uncalled bases, had a mean Phred below 15, or lacked an exact constant-primer or identifier match. COPE v1.2.5 was used to merge the high-quality paired reads. Clonotypes were defined as unique nucleotide sequences and were aligned to IMGT TRB V, D and J references using MiTCR v1.1. Only V-J combinations with frequency above 0.0001 were analysed, covering over 99% of repertoires. A TCR clonal expansion and chaos score per V-J combination was defined as the ratio of F50 clonal expansion to chaos observed in the TCRdist matrix. Welch's t-statistics and random forest were used to reduce features to 10 to 15 V-J combinations, which were fed into a naive Bayes classifier. The similarity between thyroid and blood repertoires was quantified using the Morisita-Horn index. TCRdb's own reprocessing of the public reads used fastp at Q25 and MiXCR and kept productive beta chains. Every CDR3 protein is listed once, alongside the most common genes and DNA of its rows. TCRdb's processing, not the authors', yielded these V and J calls. The sample profile shows approximately 37,000 distinct CDR3 sequences; approximately 52% of them were found once. Of the sample, more than 15% is held by the ten largest clones.

Ophthalmopathy patients had moderately to severely active disease, Clinical Activity Score of at least 3, NOSPECS grade of at least 4, and disease duration under 3 months. Patients with other autoimmune diseases, uncontrolled infections, pregnancy or lactation were excluded. Clinical symptoms, serum thyroxine, TRAb, thyroid ultrasound and orbital computed tomography were used for diagnosis. Using Ficoll-Paque density gradient centrifugation, PBMCs were isolated from 9 to 10 ml of fresh peripheral blood. Total RNA was extracted with Trizol reagent and quality-checked on an Agilent 2100 Bioanalyzer. The sequenced sample consisted of peripheral blood. The sequence was collected from an adult man with Graves' ophthalmopathy. The chain is made from TRBV7-9 and TRBJ2-1, with no D gene named confidently. The CDR3 region has the sequence CASSQVADDNEQFF. The DNA sequence follows: TGTGCCAGCAGCCAAGTGGCAGATGACAATGAGCAGTTCTTC. Outside the CDR3, residues come from the reference TRBV7-9 and TRBJ2-1 proteins, so the full variable domain is: DTGVSQNPRHKITKRGQNVTFRCDPISEHNRLYWYRQTLGQGPEFLTYFQNEAQLEKSRLLSDRFSAERPKGSFSTLEIQRTEQGDSAMYLCASSQVADDNEQFFGPGTRLTVL.